These 21 T cell receptor beta chains were all obtained from the same sample, sequenced in a study of blood T cell repertoires in COVID-19. TCRdb keeps only in-frame clones here, not all; method: immunoSEQ multiplex PCR. The data show about 240,000 clones, about 80% seen once. Sequences were obtained from peripheral blood. The receptors come from a woman older than 75 with acute or convalescent COVID-19.

The chain recombines TRBV2 with TRBJ1-6; D perhaps matches TRBD1 (6 bases). The CDR3 has 18 residues. Trimming shortened V by 5 bases and J by 0 bases, and 17 bases separated the two germline ends. The germline V gene encodes CDR1 SNHLY and CDR2 FYNNEI. DNA for the CDR3: TGTGCCAGCAGTCCAACACCGGGACAAAGCTCCTATAATTCACCCCTCCACTTT. Amino acid sequence: CASSPTPGQSSYNSPLHF. The variable domain in full, completed from reference TRBV2 and TRBJ1-6, reads EPEVTQTPSHQVTQMGQEVILRCVPISNHLYFYWYRQILGQKVEFLVSFYNNEISEKSEIFDDQFSVERPDGSNFTLKIRSTKLEDSAMYFCASSPTPGQSSYNSPLHFGNGTRLTVT.

The J gene is TRBJ2-3, the V gene TRBV18; the match to TRBD1 covers 8 bases. CDR1 KGHSH and CDR2 LQKENI come from the germline V gene. The length of the CDR3 is 16 residues. V shed 6 bases and J 0 bases; nucleotides not matched to a gene: 8. CDR3 sequence (DNA): TGTGCCAGCTCTCCCGGGACAGGTCCTAGCACAGATACGCAGTATTTT. It encodes CASSPGTGPSTDTQYF.

V usage is TRBV19 and J usage is TRBJ1-1; 7 bases line up with TRBD1. The CDR3 sequence is 16 residues long. V was pared by 7 bases and J by 1 base, with 12 bases of the junction left unmatched. CDR1 is LNHDA and CDR2 is SQIVND in the germline V gene (reference sequence). The DNA of the CDR3 is TGTGCCAGTAATAATAAAGGGGGACAGAGGAACACTGAAGCTTTCTTT. It codes for CASNNKGGQRNTEAFF.

The genes are TRBV13 and TRBJ1-1; D not certain. Trimming left V 5 bases short and J 4 bases short, with 14 bases between. Per germline, CDR1 PRHDT and CDR2 FYEKMQ (reference sequence). This CDR3 spans 14 amino acids. CDR3: CASSRREVGTEAFF. In DNA form, the CDR3 reads TGTGCCAGCAGCCGACGGGAGGTAGGCACTGAAGCTTTCTTT.

Remarks on this clone: Additional DNA sequences in this sample encode the identical CDR3. The chain carries TRBV9 and TRBJ2-2; D is perhaps TRBD2 (7 bases). V dropped 2 bases and J dropped 5 bases, with 10 bases sitting between them. CDR3 length equals 14 residues. CDR1 and CDR2 from the germline V gene are SGDLS and YYNGEE. The CDR3 is CASSVRGGTGELFF. Here the CDR3 DNA reads TGTGCCAGCAGCGTGAGGGGGGGAACCGGGGAGCTGTTTTTT.

This chain joins TRBV2 and TRBJ2-7, with 14 bases matching TRBD2. Losses at the gene ends were 5 bases for V and 2 bases for J; bases not matched to a gene: 2. The CDR3 contains 15 residues. CDR1 is SNHLY, CDR2 FYNNEI, per germline. The DNA for the CDR3 is TGTGCCAGCAGTAGACTAGCGGGGGGGACCTACGAGCAGTACTTC. Its protein product is CASSRLAGGTYEQYF.

The sample holds one count of this clone. The chain joins TRBV3-1 (or the pseudogene TRBV3-2) to TRBJ2-5; tentatively, D is TRBD1 (6 bases). The CDR3 is 15 residues long. The germline V gene has CDR1 LGHDT and CDR2 YNNKEL (reference sequence). With 0 bases removed from V and 7 bases from J, the gap between germline ends came to 15 bases. The CDR3 DNA sequence: TGTGCCAGCAGCCAAGATTTACAGGGTCAGGGGACCCAGTACTTC. Protein: CASSQDLQGQGTQYF.

This clone was recorded once. CDR3 bases: TGCGCCAGCAGCTTGGACGGACAGGGGACTGGAAACACCATATATTTT. Amino acid sequence: CASSLDGQGTGNTIYF. The genes are TRBV5-1 and TRBJ1-3; TRBD1 matches 9 bases. The V and J ends lost 0 bases and 2 bases, in that order; junction bases with no gene match: 3. The CDR3 length is 16 residues. Germline CDR1 reads SGHRS; CDR2 reads YFSETQ. Full variable domain (outside the CDR3, taken from reference TRBV5-1 and TRBJ1-3): KAGVTQTPRYLIKTRGQQVTLSCSPISGHRSVSWYQQTPGQGLQFLFEYFSETQRNKGNFPGRFSGRQFSNSRSEMNVSTLELGDSALYLCASSLDGQGTGNTIYFGEGSWLTVV.

This chain joins TRBV19 and TRBJ2-3; maybe TRBD2 (5 bases). The CDR3 runs 15 residues. Germline values: CDR1 LNHDA, CDR2 SQIVND (reference sequence). V lost 6 bases and J lost 3, with 16 bases in between. The CDR3 loop reads CASSTRTPGTDTQYF. The CDR3 DNA reads as TGTGCCAGTAGCACGAGGACCCCGGGGACAGATACGCAGTATTTT.

This clone was counted between two and nine times. This sequence joins TRBV14 and TRBJ2-4; 7 nucleotides line up with TRBD1. CDR1 and CDR2 from the germline V gene are SGHDN and FVKESK. The ends lost 6 bases at V and 6 bases at J; junction bases unmatched: 11. This CDR3 comprises 15 residues. As DNA, the CDR3 is TGTGCCAGCAGTCCCGAGACAGGGCTCGGAAACATTCAGTACTTC. This gives the protein CASSPETGLGNIQYF. The full variable domain, with the rest looked up from reference TRBV14 and TRBJ2-4, is EAGVTQFPSHSVIEKGQTVTLRCDPISGHDNLYWYRRVMGKEIKFLLHFVKESKQDESGMPNNRFLAERTGGTYSTLKVQPAELEDSGVYFCASSPETGLGNIQYFGAGTRLSVL.

The chain is built from TRBV2 and TRBJ1-4; no reliable D call. There are 15 residues in the CDR3. With 2 bases removed from V and 3 bases from J, the gap between germline ends came to 10 bases. Germline V gene lookup returns CDR1 SNHLY and CDR2 FYNNEI. Here the CDR3 reads CASSEPTRPNEKLFF. The CDR3 region has the DNA TGTGCCAGCAGTGAACCTACTAGGCCTAATGAAAAACTGTTTTTT.

The chain joins TRBV18 to TRBJ2-7, with TRBD2 matching over 11 bases. The J segment lost 0 bases and the V segment lost 6 bases, leaving 10 bases of the junction unmatched. From germline, CDR1 is KGHSH and CDR2 LQKENI. This CDR3 comprises 17 residues. CDR3 in DNA: TGTGCCAGCTCCCTGACTAGCGGGGCATCTAACTCCTACGAGCAGTACTTC. It translates to CASSLTSGASNSYEQYF.

The genes are TRBV11-2 and TRBJ1-6; 7 positions agree with TRBD1. This CDR3 has 18 amino acids. Germline CDR1 SGHAT, CDR2 FQNNGV. The J segment lost 4 bases and the V segment lost 0 bases, leaving 9 bases of the junction unmatched. CDR3 in DNA: TGTGCCAGCAGCTTAGACTCAGGGGGGTCCCGATATAATTCACCCCTCCACTTT. Its translation: CASSLDSGGSRYNSPLHF.

The chain joins TRBV14 to TRBJ1-3; TRBD1 matches at 11 bases. The CDR3 consists of 16 residues. Germline CDR1 SGHDN, CDR2 FVKESK. The trim removed 4 bases at V and 6 bases at J, leaving 8 bases unmatched. DNA of the CDR3: TGTGCCAGCAGCCGGCTCGGACAGGGGGCGGAAAACACCATATATTTT. Translated, it gives CASSRLGQGAENTIYF.

The genes are TRBV2 and TRBJ1-5; TRBD1 aligns across 10 bases. The length of the CDR3 is 14 residues. Trimming removed 7 bases from V and 4 bases from J; junction bases left unmatched: 4. Looked up from germline, CDR1 is SNHLY and CDR2 is FYNNEI. Here the CDR3 reads CASMRDRGNQPQHF. DNA of the CDR3: TGTGCCAGCATGCGGGACAGGGGTAATCAGCCCCAGCATTTT.

The chain recombines TRBV24-1 with TRBJ2-3; 7 nucleotides align to TRBD1. The junction had 2 bases not matched to a gene; V was cut back by 3 bases and J by 0 bases. Germline loops: CDR1 KGHDR, CDR2 SFDVKD. The CDR3 runs 15 residues. CDR3 bases: TGTGCCACCAGTGATCCGGGACAGAGCACAGATACGCAGTATTTT. This gives the protein CATSDPGQSTDTQYF.

This rearrangement joins TRBV28 to TRBJ1-5; 7 bases are shared with TRBD1. Unmatched junction bases numbered 7, after V lost 9 bases and J lost 5 bases. The length of the CDR3 is 13 residues. The germline V gene encodes CDR1 MDHEN and CDR2 SYDVKM. The CDR3 here is CASSSDRDQPQHF. The CDR3 DNA reads as TGTGCCAGTTCCTCTGACAGGGATCAGCCCCAGCATTTT.

The chain combines TRBV28 with TRBJ1-5; possible D gene TRBD1, 5 bases. The CDR3 is 15 residues long. The germline V gene has CDR1 MDHEN and CDR2 SYDVKM. V was cut by 3 bases and J by 3 bases, with 12 bases left in between. CDR3 DNA: TGTGCCAGCAGTTTGGGGCAGCAACTCAATCAGCCCCAGCATTTT. Translation: CASSLGQQLNQPQHF.

The chain couples TRBV5-4 to TRBJ1-6; 10 positions agree with TRBD1. Per germline, CDR1 SGHNT and CDR2 YYREEE (reference sequence). CDR3 size: 15 residues. J gave up 8 bases and V 5 bases, and 7 bases lay outside the gene matches. The CDR3 bases are TGTGCCAGCAGACGGGACAGGGGTACCCATTCACCCCTCCACTTT. It specifies CASRRDRGTHSPLHF. Supplemented by reference TRBV5-4 and TRBJ1-6, the full variable domain reads ETGVTQSPTHLIKTRGQQVTLRCSSQSGHNTVSWYQQALGQGPQFIFQYYREEENGRGNFPPRFSGLQFPNYSSELNVNALELDDSALYLCASRRDRGTHSPLHFGNGTRLTVT.

The rearrangement links TRBV5-1 to TRBJ2-7; possible D gene TRBD1, 6 bases. Trimming left V 2 bases short and J 1 base short, with 13 bases between. This CDR3 is built from 15 residues. The V gene's germline CDR1 is SGHRS and CDR2 YFSETQ. The CDR3 sequence: CASSFLQGSSYEQYF. The CDR3 region has the DNA TGCGCCAGCAGCTTCCTTCAGGGGAGTTCCTACGAGCAGTACTTC.

The CDR3 nucleotides read TGTGCCAGCAGCACACTAGCGGGTGCCTCCTACGAGCAGTACTTC. Its protein is CASSTLAGASYEQYF. This chain links TRBV6-5 with TRBJ2-7; 9 nucleotides align to TRBD2. The CDR3 sequence is 15 residues long. J was trimmed by 0 bases and V by 6 bases; bases with no gene match: 6. The V gene's germline CDR1 is MNHEY and CDR2 SVGAGI.